Shown below are 21 T cell receptor beta chains from a single sample sequenced in a study of T cells expressing NK-cell markers. TCRdb reprocessed the 5' RACE reads and reports one entry per CDR3 protein, with no DNA. Listed are 350,000 to 450,000 distinct CDR3 sequences; about 5.2% falls within the top ten. The sequencing input was blood T cells: a sorted CD56 or NKG2C T cell subset, CD4+ or CD8+ T cells, or bulk PBMC T cells (not recorded which). The receptors stem from a man between 18 and 69 years old in good health.

The J gene is TRBJ2-3, the V gene TRBV6-2 or TRBV6-3; lacking DNA, the TRBD1 call made by TCRdb goes unchecked. The CDR3 totals 16 residues. Per the germline V gene, CDR1 is MNHEY and CDR2 is SVGEGT. CDR3 loop: CASSYRGGRKADTQYF.

This rearrangement joins TRBV7-3 to TRBJ2-1. Germline CDR1 is SGHTA and CDR2 is FQGTGA. This CDR3 spans 14 amino acids. The CDR3 loop reads CASSAQASYNEQFF.

The chain has TRBV6-1 and TRBJ2-3. Germline V gene sequence: CDR1 MNHNS, CDR2 SASEGT. The CDR3 sequence is 13 residues long. CDR3 sequence: CASSWDSTDTQYF.

This chain joins TRBV3-1 and TRBJ1-4. Germline CDR1 reads LGHDT; CDR2 reads YNNKEL (reference sequence). The CDR3 is made up of 16 amino acids. CDR3 region: CASSQGGSLRGEKLFF.

The gene calls are TRBV12-3 or TRBV12-4 and TRBJ2-1; TCRdb reports TRBD2, a call that lacks DNA to check it against. The CDR3 totals 16 residues. The CDR3: CASSPKRRSSYNEQFF.

This chain connects TRBV5-1 to TRBJ1-2. Germline V lookup: CDR1 SGHRS, CDR2 YFSETQ. There are 12 residues in the CDR3. The CDR3 reads CASSLGGFGYTF.

This chain uses TRBV5-6 with TRBJ2-1. Per germline, CDR1 SGHDT and CDR2 YYEEEE. The CDR3 is 11 residues long. The CDR3 is CASSVRDEQFF.

V gene TRBV6-4 combines with J gene TRBJ1-5; absent DNA, TCRdb's TRBD1 call cannot be checked. Germline CDR1 is MRHNA and CDR2 is SNTAGT. The CDR3 is made up of 21 amino acids. CDR3 amino acids: CASRSLSPGQGMGYSNQPQHF.

J is TRBJ1-5 and V is TRBV20-1; the D call from TCRdb, TRBD1, cannot be confirmed without DNA. Germline V gene sequence: CDR1 DFQATT, CDR2 SNEGSKA (reference sequence). The CDR3 length is 13 residues. The CDR3 here is CSAREGPNQPQHF.

The chain joins TRBV18 to TRBJ2-7; as DNA is missing, the TRBD2 call by TCRdb cannot be tested. Germline values: CDR1 KGHSH, CDR2 LQKENI. The CDR3 is 15 residues long. CDR3 loop: CASSNQDFGLAEQYF.

The chain has TRBV27 and TRBJ1-2; TCRdb gives TRBD1 as the D gene, but with no DNA this cannot be confirmed. This CDR3 has 16 residues. The V gene's germline CDR1 is MNHEY and CDR2 SMNVEV (reference sequence). This CDR3 is CASSRYLGQPLYGYTF.

The genes are TRBV12-3 or TRBV12-4 and TRBJ2-7. The CDR3 sequence is 15 residues long. This CDR3 is CASSITIGSTYEQYF.

This sequence joins TRBV7-9 and TRBJ2-1. The CDR3 runs 16 residues. Germline CDR1 and CDR2: SEHNR and FQNEAQ (reference sequence). The CDR3 sequence: CASSPYAATPYNEQFF.

V is TRBV6-1 and J is TRBJ1-2. CDR3 length: 17 amino acids. Germline CDR1 and CDR2: MNHNS and SASEGT. The CDR3 loop reads CASSPRGEGQLTYGYTF.

This chain joins TRBV2 and TRBJ2-5; TCRdb indicates TRBD2, and absent DNA this call remains unverified. The germline gives CDR1 SNHLY, CDR2 FYNNEI. The CDR3 runs 15 residues. CDR3 sequence reads: CASRVTSGGQETQYF.

The rearrangement joins TRBV18 to TRBJ2-1; the TCRdb call, TRBD1, lacks DNA for checking. Germline V gene sequence: CDR1 KGHSH, CDR2 LQKENI. CDR3 size: 15 residues. The CDR3 spells CASSPPGGLMGEQFF.

This rearrangement joins TRBV29-1 to TRBJ2-1; checking the TCRdb D call of TRBD1 is not possible without DNA. Germline assignment: CDR1 SQVTM and CDR2 ANQGSEA. CDR3 length equals 13 residues. The chain's CDR3 is CSVEGQGRSVQFF.

The rearrangement links TRBV7-8 to TRBJ2-5; TCRdb's assignment of TRBD2 cannot be checked, as there is no DNA. The CDR3 runs to 15 residues. Looked up from germline, CDR1 is SGHVS and CDR2 is FQNEAQ. This chain's CDR3 is CASKGLAGGPGAQYF. Looking up the rest from reference TRBV7-8 and TRBJ2-5 gives the full variable domain: GAGVSQSPRYKVAKRGQDVALRCDPISGHVSLFWYQQALGQGPEFLTYFQNEAQLDKSGLPSDRFFAERPEGSVSTLKIQRTQQEDSAVYLCASKGLAGGPGAQYFGPGTRLLVL.

The genes are TRBV5-5 and TRBJ1-5; with no DNA, the TCRdb D assignment of TRBD1 cannot be verified. CDR3 length: 13 residues. Germline assignment: CDR1 SGHKS and CDR2 YYEKEE (reference sequence). The CDR3: CATPRGLSQPQHF.

The chain combines TRBV13 with TRBJ2-5; the TRBD1 assignment by TCRdb is unverifiable without DNA. The germline CDR1 and CDR2 sequences are PRHDT and FYEKMQ (reference sequence). CDR3 length: 16 amino acids. The CDR3 sequence: CASRKNVQGLMETQYF.

The V call is TRBV7-2, the J call TRBJ1-2. This CDR3 is built from 15 residues. CDR1 and CDR2 from the germline V gene are SGHTA and FQGNSA. This chain's CDR3 is CASSLLGPTNYGYTF.